This record covers a single T cell receptor beta chain. This entry belongs to a study of blood T cell repertoires in COVID-19. The CDR3 totals 14 residues. V was clipped by 4 bases and J by 5 bases, with 11 bases between them. Per germline, CDR1 MDHEN and CDR2 SYDVKM. The assay was immunoSEQ multiplex PCR, and TCRdb's table has in-frame clones only and misses some. The sample has hundreds of thousands of clones, roughly 86% seen once. The chain couples TRBV28 to TRBJ1-4, with a possible D match to TRBD1 (5 bases). This TCR was recovered from a woman aged 55-69 years with COVID-19, enrolled during active disease. Sequenced input: peripheral blood. The CDR3 sequence: CASSWRGLNEKLFF. Here the CDR3 DNA reads TGTGCCAGCAGTTGGCGGGGGTTGAATGAAAAACTGTTTTTT.